This T cell receptor beta chain was documented in a study of T-cell memory formation after mild COVID-19. Using constant-segment primers, 5'RACE produced TCR alpha and TCR beta cDNA libraries carrying sample barcodes and UMIs. TCRdb reprocessed the 5' RACE reads with MiXCR, giving one entry per CDR3 protein. Of about 360,000 distinct CDR3 sequences in the sample, around 14% were seen once. This clonotype was picked up many times. This TCR was sampled from a man between 18 and 29 years old who had mild COVID-19 (a few samples of this study predate the infection). Cell type and time point are not known. The sequenced sample consisted of PBMCs or a T cell subset sorted from them (not recorded which).

In DNA form, the CDR3 reads TGCGCCAGCAGCTTCGGGGGGCTTACAGATACGCAGTATTTT. Protein sequence: CASSFGGLTDTQYF. The chain is built from TRBV5-1 and TRBJ2-3, with D maybe TRBD2 (7 bases). CDR1 is SGHRS and CDR2 is YFSETQ in the germline V gene. Trimming pared 2 bases from V and 3 bases from J, leaving 10 bases between. CDR3 length: 14 amino acids.